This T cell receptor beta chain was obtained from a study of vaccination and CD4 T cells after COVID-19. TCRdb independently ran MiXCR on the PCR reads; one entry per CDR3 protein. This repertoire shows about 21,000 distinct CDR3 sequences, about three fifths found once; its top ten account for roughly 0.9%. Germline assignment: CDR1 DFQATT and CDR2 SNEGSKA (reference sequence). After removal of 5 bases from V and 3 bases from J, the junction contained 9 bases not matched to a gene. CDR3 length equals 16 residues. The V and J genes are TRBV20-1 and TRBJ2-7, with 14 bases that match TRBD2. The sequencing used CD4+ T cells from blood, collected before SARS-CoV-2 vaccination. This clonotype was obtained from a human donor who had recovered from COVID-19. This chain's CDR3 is CSAYLPGLAGVYEQYF. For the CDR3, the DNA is TGCAGTGCTTATCTCCCGGGACTAGCGGGAGTCTACGAGCAGTACTTC.